The T cell receptor beta chain described here comes from a study of blood T cell repertoires in COVID-19. About the research overall: COVID-19 samples from acute and convalescent phases originated in the United States, Italy and Spain. Nucleic acid was either cDNA or gDNA, and it came from T cells, B-cell-depleted T cells, or PBMCs.

As processed by the authors: Reference gene primer amplification gave estimated nucleated cell counts. Generated by immunoSEQ multiplex PCR, the TCRdb table keeps only in-frame clones and is missing some. V, J and clone size are those of that table, while D and trimming were read from the DNA. Found here are 100,000 to 150,000 clones, around 89% of them singletons; the top ten hold about 2.1%. This CDR3 has 14 residues. Germline V gene lookup returns CDR1 SGHRS and CDR2 YFSETQ. V lost 1 base and J lost 2, with 10 bases in between. The TCR originated in a man in his 70s with active COVID-19. Sequenced sample: peripheral blood. The V gene is TRBV5-1, the J gene TRBJ2-7; possible D gene TRBD1, 6 bases. For the CDR3, the DNA is TGCGCCAGCAGCTTGAAAGGACAGCCCTACGAGCAGTACTTC. Translating gives CASSLKGQPYEQYF.